The 27 T cell receptor beta chains given below trace back to one sample, sequenced in a study of shared clonotypes between healthy human individuals. Terminally differentiated effector memory CD45RA+ cells were excluded from the naive CD8 cells, which were CD45RO-negative and positively selected for CCR7. Measured with immunoSEQ multiplex PCR; TCRdb has only the in-frame clones, and not every one. The sample carries some 2 million clones, approximately 95% recorded once. The sequencing input was naive CD8+ T cells sorted from blood. These receptors all come from a man between 18 and 29 years old in good health.

CDR3 amino acids: CAWGYEEGNTEAFF. The CDR3 nucleotides read TGTGCCTGGGGCTACGAAGAGGGGAACACTGAAGCTTTCTTT. The chain links TRBV30 to TRBJ1-1; D gene unclear. The CDR3 sequence is 14 residues long. CDR1 GTSNPN and CDR2 SVGIG come from the germline V gene (reference sequence). V was cut by 5 bases and J by 1 base, with 14 bases left in between.

The genes are TRBV6-5 and TRBJ2-5, with 9 bases matching TRBD1. The J segment lost 3 bases and the V segment lost 5 bases, leaving 4 bases of the junction unmatched. This CDR3 has 14 amino acids. Per germline, CDR1 MNHEY and CDR2 SVGAGI. Here the CDR3 reads CASSGDRAEETQYF. Here the CDR3 DNA reads TGTGCCAGCAGTGGGGACAGGGCTGAAGAGACCCAGTACTTC.

CDR3 loop: CASSDEGLETQYF. Here the CDR3 DNA reads TGCGCCAGCAGTGACGAAGGGTTGGAGACCCAGTACTTC. The chain is built from TRBV10-1 and TRBJ2-5; D is unclear. Deletions cut 3 bases from V and 5 bases from J, with 10 bases between. The CDR3 extends over 13 amino acids. Germline-derived CDR1 and CDR2 are WNHNN and SYGVQD (reference sequence).

This sequence joins TRBV27 and TRBJ1-5; 7 bases are a match to TRBD1. Germline V gene sequence: CDR1 MNHEY, CDR2 SMNVEV (reference sequence). The length of the CDR3 is 14 residues. Unmatched junction bases numbered 6, after V lost 3 bases and J lost 7 bases. The CDR3 DNA reads TGTGCCAGCAGTTTTCCAGGGGGGCGGCAGCCCCAGCATTTT. It codes for CASSFPGGRQPQHF.

On this clone itself: Germline is not matched at one junction end, which may reflect a read error. The V gene is TRBV6-6, the J gene TRBJ1-1; weak D call: TRBD1 (5 bases). The CDR3 is made up of 12 amino acids. Per germline, CDR1 MNHNY and CDR2 SVGAGI (reference sequence). CDR3 nucleotide sequence: TGTGCCAGCAGTTTCAATGGAGGGGAAGTTTTCTTT. Amino acids: CASSFNGGEVFF.

V and J are TRBV9 and TRBJ2-3; 12 bases are a match to TRBD2. V gave up 1 base and J gave up 0 bases; unmatched junction bases: 3. CDR3 length: 17 residues. Germline loops: CDR1 SGDLS, CDR2 YYNGEE. Here the CDR3 DNA reads TGTGCCAGCAGCGTATCGGGACTAGCGGGTAGCACAGATACGCAGTATTTT. Residues: CASSVSGLAGSTDTQYF.

Of note for this clone: Other DNA sequences in this sample translate to the same CDR3. The J gene is TRBJ2-7, the V gene TRBV5-1, with TRBD1 matching 7 bases. The CDR3 spans 13 residues. Germline values: CDR1 SGHRS, CDR2 YFSETQ. V was pared by 4 bases and J by 3 bases, with 4 bases of the junction left unmatched. This CDR3 reads CASSLRDSYEQYF. The CDR3, as DNA: TGCGCCAGCAGCCTGAGGGACAGCTACGAGCAGTACTTC.

V and J are TRBV4-3 and TRBJ1-4; no definite D call. V was trimmed by 0 bases and J by 10 bases, leaving 21 bases between them. CDR1 is LGHNA, CDR2 YSLEER, per germline. The CDR3 totals 17 residues. This chain's CDR3 is CASSQEPGRQLQGKLFF. DNA for the CDR3: TGCGCCAGCAGCCAAGAACCGGGTAGGCAGCTTCAAGGAAAACTGTTTTTT.

V gene TRBV19 combines with J gene TRBJ2-7; weak D call: TRBD1 (5 bases). Germline V gives CDR1 LNHDA, CDR2 SQIVND (reference sequence). The CDR3 is 14 amino acids. V lost 7 bases to trimming and J lost 7 bases, with 20 bases between them. Here the CDR3 reads CASTLNPGLGEQYF. In nucleotides, the CDR3 is TGTGCCAGTACCCTCAACCCAGGGTTGGGGGAGCAGTACTTC.

This chain uses TRBV4-1 with TRBJ2-4; D not resolved. This CDR3 has 13 residues. From germline, CDR1 is MGHRA and CDR2 YSYEKL. With 0 bases removed from V and 8 bases from J, the gap between germline ends came to 8 bases. CDR3 sequence: CASSQDSRDIQYF. The CDR3 region has the DNA TGCGCCAGCAGCCAAGATTCCCGCGACATTCAGTACTTC.

The chain employs TRBV4-1 and TRBJ1-2; no reliable D call. Germline V gene data show CDR1 as MGHRA and CDR2 as YSYEKL. This CDR3 has 15 amino acids. V lost 4 bases to trimming and J lost 6 bases, with 18 bases between them. In nucleotides, the CDR3 is TGCGCCAGCAGCCCCTATTTTCCGCCCCCGAATGGCTACACCTTC. It specifies CASSPYFPPPNGYTF.

This chain joins TRBV6-1 and TRBJ1-1; no clear D. V lost 4 bases, J lost 1 base, and 19 bases lay in between. CDR1 MNHNS and CDR2 SASEGT come from the germline V gene. The CDR3 spans 17 residues. The chain's CDR3 is CASSVRSFVVGNTEAFF. The CDR3 bases are TGTGCCAGCAGTGTAAGGTCTTTCGTTGTGGGGAACACTGAAGCTTTCTTT.

This clone was counted a few times. This chain's CDR3 is CASSPETGRNQPQHF. The CDR3 DNA reads TGCGCCAGCAGCCCGGAGACAGGCCGCAATCAGCCCCAGCATTTT. The rearrangement joins TRBV4-1 to TRBJ1-5; maybe TRBD1 (6 bases). V lost 4 bases and J 2 bases, leaving 12 bases between the germline ends. CDR1 MGHRA and CDR2 YSYEKL come from the germline V gene. The CDR3 length is 15 residues.

The genes are TRBV9 and TRBJ2-2; the D is unclear. Germline V gene lookup returns CDR1 SGDLS and CDR2 YYNGEE. The CDR3 is 13 amino acids. Trimming pared 3 bases from V and 5 bases from J, leaving 8 bases between. CDR3 DNA sequence: TGTGCCAGCAGCGCCGAGGCGACCGGGGAGCTGTTTTTT. As protein: CASSAEATGELFF.

The rearrangement joins TRBV7-2 to TRBJ2-6, with 8 bases aligning to TRBD1. This CDR3 spans 19 amino acids. Germline loops: CDR1 SGHTA, CDR2 FQGNSA. Germline trimming cut 5 bases from V and 0 bases from J; bases unmatched to any gene: 12. DNA of the CDR3: TGTGCCAGCAGCGGAAGGACAGGGCAATTCTTCTCTGGGGCCAACGTCCTGACTTTC. Its protein is CASSGRTGQFFSGANVLTF.

The V gene is TRBV5-8, the J gene TRBJ2-2, with D possibly matching TRBD1 (5 bases). The V and J ends lost 4 bases and 1 base respectively, with 11 bases between them. The CDR3 covers 15 residues. Germline loops: CDR1 SGHTS, CDR2 YDEGEE. The CDR3 reads CASSHAQGNTGELFF. CDR3 sequence (DNA): TGTGCCAGCAGCCACGCTCAGGGGAACACCGGGGAGCTGTTTTTT.

In the case of this clone: Other DNA sequences from this sample encode an identical CDR3 as well. The chain employs TRBV4-3 and TRBJ2-1; 12 bases line up with TRBD2. The CDR3 covers 16 residues. V lost 0 bases and J lost 8; bases outside the gene matches: 5. The V gene's germline CDR1 is LGHNA and CDR2 YSLEER. The CDR3 DNA follows: TGCGCCAGCAGCCAAGACGGCCTAGCGGGAGGGGATGAGCAGTTCTTC. Residues: CASSQDGLAGGDEQFF.

V usage is TRBV6-6 and J usage is TRBJ1-1; D is possibly TRBD1 (5 bases). The CDR3 contains 16 residues. Germline V gene data show CDR1 as MNHNY and CDR2 as SVGAGI (reference sequence). With 7 bases removed from V and 1 base from J, the gap between germline ends came to 19 bases. CDR3 loop: CASNTGPAGPNTEAFF. The CDR3 bases are TGTGCCAGCAATACAGGCCCGGCGGGTCCGAACACTGAAGCTTTCTTT.

The rearrangement uses TRBV18 and TRBJ1-3; TRBD1 aligns across 9 bases. Germline assignment: CDR1 KGHSH and CDR2 LQKENI. The CDR3 has 17 residues. Trimming took 4 bases from V and 2 from J; bases not matched to a gene: 9. CDR3 DNA: TGTGCCAGCTCACATCGGGACAGGGAACCAACTGGAAACACCATATATTTT. Protein: CASSHRDREPTGNTIYF.

The chain recombines TRBV10-3 with TRBJ2-2; 10 nucleotides line up with TRBD1. Germline V gives CDR1 ENHRY, CDR2 SYGVKD. Unmatched junction bases numbered 2, after V lost 4 bases and J lost 3 bases. The CDR3 spans 15 residues. In DNA, the CDR3 is TGTGCCATCAGTGGGGGACAGGGGTACACCGGGGAGCTGTTTTTT. It yields the protein CAISGGQGYTGELFF.

The chain joins TRBV7-9 to TRBJ2-2; the D is unclear. V was cut by 0 bases and J by 1 base, with 6 bases left in between. The CDR3 loop spans 15 amino acids. Germline V gene data show CDR1 as SEHNR and CDR2 as FQNEAQ (reference sequence). CDR3 sequence: CASSLAHVNTGELFF. DNA of the CDR3: TGTGCCAGCAGCTTAGCGCACGTGAACACCGGGGAGCTGTTTTTT. The variable domain in full, with the rest retrieved from reference TRBV7-9 and TRBJ2-2, is DTGVSQNPRHKITKRGQNVTFRCDPISEHNRLYWYRQTLGQGPEFLTYFQNEAQLEKSRLLSDRFSAERPKGSFSTLEIQRTEQGDSAMYLCASSLAHVNTGELFFGEGSRLTVL.

Comment on this clone: The sample contains more than one DNA sequence encoding this CDR3. The chain joins TRBV27 to TRBJ2-7; 7 nucleotides line up with TRBD2. V gave up 3 bases and J gave up 4 bases; unmatched junction bases: 6. This CDR3 is 14 amino acids long. From germline, CDR1 is MNHEY and CDR2 SMNVEV (reference sequence). Written as DNA, the CDR3 is TGTGCCAGCAGTTTGGGAGCGGGACGGTACGAGCAGTACTTC. Translation gives CASSLGAGRYEQYF.

As to this clone: Other DNA sequences from this sample encode an identical CDR3 as well. This chain connects TRBV19 to TRBJ2-7, with TRBD2 as a possible D gene (5 bases). CDR1 and CDR2 from the germline V gene are LNHDA and SQIVND (reference sequence). The V end was cut by 1 base, the J end by 1 base, with 11 bases between. The CDR3 consists of 15 residues. The CDR3 loop reads CASSIASGSSYEQYF. CDR3 coding DNA: TGTGCCAGTAGTATAGCCAGCGGCAGTTCCTACGAGCAGTACTTC.

The V call is TRBV5-6, the J call TRBJ2-7, with D possibly matching TRBD2 (6 bases). Germline V gene lookup returns CDR1 SGHDT and CDR2 YYEEEE. The V end was cut by 3 bases, the J end by 3 bases, with 16 bases between. The CDR3 loop spans 15 amino acids. The CDR3 region is CASSSYSGEGYEQYF. The CDR3 region has the DNA TGTGCCAGCAGCTCCTATAGCGGAGAGGGCTACGAGCAGTACTTC. The variable domain in full, with the rest retrieved from reference TRBV5-6 and TRBJ2-7, is DAGVTQSPTHLIKTRGQQVTLRCSPKSGHDTVSWYQQALGQGPQFIFQYYEEEERQRGNFPDRFSGHQFPNYSSELNVNALLLGDSALYLCASSSYSGEGYEQYFGPGTRLTVT.

V and J are TRBV30 and TRBJ2-5; 7 bases agree with TRBD1. Germline CDR1 is GTSNPN and CDR2 is SVGIG (reference sequence). This CDR3 region has 15 residues. The J segment lost 2 bases and the V segment lost 2 bases, leaving 8 bases of the junction unmatched. CDR3 residues: CAWSFTTGWQETQYF. DNA for the CDR3: TGTGCCTGGAGTTTTACGACAGGGTGGCAAGAGACCCAGTACTTC.

J is TRBJ1-6 and V is TRBV11-2; no reliable D call. Germline lookup yields CDR1 SGHAT and CDR2 FQNNGV. The V end was cut by 3 bases, the J end by 0 bases, with 9 bases between. The CDR3 totals 16 residues. CDR3 DNA sequence: TGTGCCAGCAGCTTGACCGAGAGCTCCTATAATTCACCCCTCCACTTT. Residues: CASSLTESSYNSPLHF.

This clone has a handful of counts. The CDR3, as DNA: TGTGCCAGCAGCTTAGGCATGGGACAGTTCTTC. Translated: CASSLGMGQFF. The V call is TRBV11-2, the J call TRBJ2-1; D not resolved. There are 11 residues in the CDR3. Trimming took off 1 base at V and 13 bases at J, with 8 bases between the two ends. The germline V gene has CDR1 SGHAT and CDR2 FQNNGV.